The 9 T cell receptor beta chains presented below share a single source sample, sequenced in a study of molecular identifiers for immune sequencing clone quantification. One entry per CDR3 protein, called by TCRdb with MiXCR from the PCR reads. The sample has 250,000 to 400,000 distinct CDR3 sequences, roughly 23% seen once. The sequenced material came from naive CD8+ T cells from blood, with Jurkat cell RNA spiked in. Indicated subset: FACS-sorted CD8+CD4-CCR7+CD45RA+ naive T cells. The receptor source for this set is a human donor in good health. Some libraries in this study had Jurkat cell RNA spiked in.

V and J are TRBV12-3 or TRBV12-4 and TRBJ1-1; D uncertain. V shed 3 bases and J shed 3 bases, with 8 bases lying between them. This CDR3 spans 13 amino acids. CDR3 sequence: CASSLGIDTEAFF. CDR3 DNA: TGTGCCAGCAGTTTGGGGATCGACACTGAAGCTTTCTTT.

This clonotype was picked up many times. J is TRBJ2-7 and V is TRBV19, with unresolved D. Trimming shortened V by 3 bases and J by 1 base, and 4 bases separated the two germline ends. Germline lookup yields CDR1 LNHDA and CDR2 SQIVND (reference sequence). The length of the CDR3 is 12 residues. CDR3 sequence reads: CASSIGSYEQYF. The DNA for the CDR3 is TGTGCCAGTAGTATCGGATCCTACGAGCAGTACTTC. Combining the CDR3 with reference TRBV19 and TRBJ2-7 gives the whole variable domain DGGITQSPKYLFRKEGQNVTLSCEQNLNHDAMYWYRQDPGQGLRLIYYSQIVNDFQKGDIAEGYSVSREKKESFPLTVTSAQKNPTAFYLCASSIGSYEQYFGPGTRLTVT.

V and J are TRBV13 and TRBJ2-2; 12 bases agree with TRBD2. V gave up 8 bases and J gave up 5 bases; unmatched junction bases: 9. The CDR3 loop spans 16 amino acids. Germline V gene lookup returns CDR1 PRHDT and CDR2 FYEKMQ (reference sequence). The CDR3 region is CASGYRLAGVTGELFF. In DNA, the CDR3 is TGTGCCAGCGGCTACAGACTAGCGGGAGTTACCGGGGAGCTGTTTTTT.

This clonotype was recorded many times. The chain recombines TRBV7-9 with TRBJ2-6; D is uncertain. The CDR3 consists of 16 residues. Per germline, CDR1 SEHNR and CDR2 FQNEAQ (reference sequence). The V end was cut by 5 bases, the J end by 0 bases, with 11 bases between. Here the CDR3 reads CASSPLFSSGANVLTF. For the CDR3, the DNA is TGTGCCAGCAGCCCGCTTTTCTCCTCTGGGGCCAACGTCCTGACTTTC.

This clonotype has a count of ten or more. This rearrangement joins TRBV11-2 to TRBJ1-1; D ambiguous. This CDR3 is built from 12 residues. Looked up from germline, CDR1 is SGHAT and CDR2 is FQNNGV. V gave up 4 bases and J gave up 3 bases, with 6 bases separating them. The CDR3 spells CASSSQYTEAFF. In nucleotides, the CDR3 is TGTGCCAGCAGCTCCCAGTACACTGAAGCTTTCTTT.

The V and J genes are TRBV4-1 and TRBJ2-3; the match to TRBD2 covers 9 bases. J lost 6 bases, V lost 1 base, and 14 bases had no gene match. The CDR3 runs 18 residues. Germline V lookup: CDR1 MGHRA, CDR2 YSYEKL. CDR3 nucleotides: TGCGCCAGCAGCCAAGGGCGGGGGGGCCATTTTGGTCCGGATACGCAGTATTTT. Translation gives CASSQGRGGHFGPDTQYF.

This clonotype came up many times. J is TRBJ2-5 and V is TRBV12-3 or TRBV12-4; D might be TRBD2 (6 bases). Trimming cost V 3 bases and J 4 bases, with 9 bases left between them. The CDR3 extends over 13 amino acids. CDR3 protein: CASSFLAIETQYF. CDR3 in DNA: TGTGCCAGCAGTTTTCTAGCGATAGAGACCCAGTACTTC.

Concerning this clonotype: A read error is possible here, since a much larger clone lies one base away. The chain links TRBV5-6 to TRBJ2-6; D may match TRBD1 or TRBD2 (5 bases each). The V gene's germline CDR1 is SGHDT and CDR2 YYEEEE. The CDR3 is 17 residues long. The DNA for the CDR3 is TGTGCCAGCGGCTTCCGGGACCGCCTTTCTGGGGCCAACGTCCTGACTTTC. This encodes CASGFRDRLSGANVLTF.

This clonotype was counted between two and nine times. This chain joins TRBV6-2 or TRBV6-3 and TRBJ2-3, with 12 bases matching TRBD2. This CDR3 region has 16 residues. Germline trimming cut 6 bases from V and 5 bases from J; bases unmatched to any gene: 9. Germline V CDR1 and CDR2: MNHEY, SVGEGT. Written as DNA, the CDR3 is TGTGCCAGCAGCCGGACTAGCGGGGCCGGTGGAGATACGCAGTATTTT. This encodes CASSRTSGAGGDTQYF.